The T cell receptor (beta chain) under discussion was sequenced for a study of blood T cells in healthy people across ages (dated by TCRdb to between 2014 and 2017). Regarding the complete study: Template switching captured roughly one uniquely barcoded TCR beta cDNA molecule per two T cells in model experiments. The donors were divided into four age groups: young (average around 17 years), middle-aged (about 39), aged (roughly 60) and long-lived (approximately 74). The study analyzed two additional independent replicas of 1 million unique cDNA reads from the same blood draw for two donors, one aged 18 to 29 and one aged 80 or older. To avoid experimental bias, donors of different ages were spread randomly across the sequencing lanes. Age-related changes in TCR beta repertoire diversity were measured in the study by deep sequencing normalized with unique cDNA molecular identifiers.

Library prep was done by 5' RACE. The instrument was an Illumina HiSeq 2500. A second PCR of 7 to 11 cycles was run with a J-beta primer mix and a sample-barcoded 5' primer. Each TCR beta cDNA molecule received a unique molecular identifier from a template-switch 5' adaptor carrying 12 random nucleotides. Each sample yielded at least 3 million CDR3-containing paired-end reads. The Mint cDNA synthesis kit, primed by a TRBC-specific oligonucleotide, was used to synthesize first-strand cDNA from all RNA. After uracil-DNA glycosylase treatment, a first 18-cycle PCR used universal primers M1SS and BC2_uni_R on all cDNA. The paper's data handling went like this. Each sample was normalized by randomly selecting 1 million high-quality reads, each carrying a distinct molecular identifier. Instead of being binned into consensus sequences, reads that shared molecular identifiers were thrown out. MiTCR, set to a Q25 quality threshold and the strictest error-elimination algorithm, was used for CDR3 identification, clonotype clustering and error correction. A nonparametric unseen species model with Euler transformation was used to estimate lower-bound total TCR beta diversity. TCRdb passed the public sequencing reads through fastp at Q25 and MiXCR, retaining productive beta sequences. Rows matching on CDR3 protein sequence are summarized as one entry with the most common DNA and genes. These V and J calls rely on TCRdb rather than the paper's analysis. For this sample the table gives fewer than 900,000 distinct CDR3 sequences, of which approximately 43% were detected only once. The biggest ten clones account for roughly 20% of the sample.

The donors were 40 or so Caucasian individuals from Russia, aged roughly 6 to 100 years, who were systemically healthy. About 9.6 milliliters of peripheral blood were collected from each donor into EDTA-treated Vacutainer tubes. Ficoll-Paque density-gradient centrifugation was used to isolate PBMCs, with at least 7 million per sample. Trizol reagent was used to extract total RNA from the PBMCs, yielding at least 5 micrograms per sample. For every donor, an aliquot of PBMCs went through flow cytometry to measure the percentages of naive CD45RAhigh/CD27high T cells. In its sample, this clonotype was seen a few times. It has no known antigen specificity. Base-call qualities are not available, and no considerably larger clone is one nucleotide away. Summary of the overall study and its limitations: Because profiling used bulk unsorted PBMCs, naive and antigen-experienced compartments could not be compared conclusively. Estimates of total diversity based on one million sequenced T cells were considered lower bounds and underestimates. Compared with the aged group, the long-lived group had more naive CD4+ T cells, fewer expanded clones and increased TCR diversity, suggesting age selection. A strong correlation was found between observed TCR beta diversity and the percentage of naive T cells measured by flow cytometry. Observed TCR beta diversity per million T cells fell roughly linearly with age, and a significant reduction was already apparent by age about 43. Because the CMV infection status of the donors was unknown, age-related changes in expanded clonotypes may potentially have been confounded.

The clonotype was recovered from a woman aged 60-75 years in good health. Source material: blood.

The sequenced DNA: TGCGCCAGCAGCCAAGCGGACAGCGGTCCCGAAAAACTGTTTTTT. Protein translation: CASSQADSGPEKLFF. The rearranged chain carries TRBV4-3 and TRBJ1-4; possibly the D gene is TRBD1, per 6 matching bases. The junction shows trimming of 1 base on V and 8 bases on J, plus 14 bases between the germline ends. CDR1 and CDR2 are read off the germline V gene as LGHNA and YSLEER. The CDR3 numbers 15 residues from cysteine through phenylalanine. The read is trimmed to its CDR3 DNA, 45 bases read in frame from base 1.